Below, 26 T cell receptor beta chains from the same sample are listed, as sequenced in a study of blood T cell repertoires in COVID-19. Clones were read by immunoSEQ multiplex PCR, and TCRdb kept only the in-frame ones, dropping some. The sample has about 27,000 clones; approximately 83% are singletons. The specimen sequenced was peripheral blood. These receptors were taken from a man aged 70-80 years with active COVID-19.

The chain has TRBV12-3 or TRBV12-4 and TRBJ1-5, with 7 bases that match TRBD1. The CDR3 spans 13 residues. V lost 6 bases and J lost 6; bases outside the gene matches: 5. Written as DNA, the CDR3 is TGTGCCAGCAGCCTAGACAGGGCTCAGCCCCAGCATTTT. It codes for CASSLDRAQPQHF.

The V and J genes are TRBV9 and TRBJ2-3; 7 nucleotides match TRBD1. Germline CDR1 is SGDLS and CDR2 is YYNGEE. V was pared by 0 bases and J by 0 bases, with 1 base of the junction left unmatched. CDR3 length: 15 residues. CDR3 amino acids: CASSVVGQSTDTQYF. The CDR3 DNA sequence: TGTGCCAGCAGCGTAGTGGGACAGAGCACAGATACGCAGTATTTT. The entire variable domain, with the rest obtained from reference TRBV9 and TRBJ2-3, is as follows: DSGVTQTPKHLITATGQRVTLRCSPRSGDLSVYWYQQSLDQGLQFLIQYYNGEERAKGNILERFSAQQFPDLHSELNLSSLELGDSALYFCASSVVGQSTDTQYFGPGTRLTVL.

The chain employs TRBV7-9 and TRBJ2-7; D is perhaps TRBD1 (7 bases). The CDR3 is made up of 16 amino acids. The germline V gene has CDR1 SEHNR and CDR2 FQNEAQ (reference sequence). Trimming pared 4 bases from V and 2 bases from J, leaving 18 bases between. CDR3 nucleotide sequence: TGTGCCAGCAGCTCTAAAAGACTAGGGGGCCCCTACGAGCAGTACTTC. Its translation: CASSSKRLGGPYEQYF.

The DNA for the CDR3 is TGTGCCAGCAGCGTTGACAGGCCCCGTTTGAGAGTCCTCTACGAGCAGTACTTC. Encoded protein: CASSVDRPRLRVLYEQYF. The chain combines TRBV2 with TRBJ2-7; tentative D call: TRBD1 (6 bases). V was clipped by 6 bases and J by 3 bases, with 27 bases between them. The CDR3 contains 18 residues. Germline values: CDR1 SNHLY, CDR2 FYNNEI.

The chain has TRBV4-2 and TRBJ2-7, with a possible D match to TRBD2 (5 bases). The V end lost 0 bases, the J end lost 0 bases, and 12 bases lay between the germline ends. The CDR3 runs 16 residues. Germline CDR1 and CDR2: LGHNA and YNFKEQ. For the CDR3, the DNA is TGTGCCAGCAGCCAAGATAATCGGGCGGGCTCCTACGAGCAGTACTTC. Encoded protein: CASSQDNRAGSYEQYF.

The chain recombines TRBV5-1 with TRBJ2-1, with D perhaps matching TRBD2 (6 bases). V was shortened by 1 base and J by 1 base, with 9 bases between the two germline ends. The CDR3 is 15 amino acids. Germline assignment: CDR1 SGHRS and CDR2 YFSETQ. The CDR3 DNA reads TGCGCCAGCAGCTTGACTAGCCCGTCCTACAATGAGCAGTTCTTC. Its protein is CASSLTSPSYNEQFF.

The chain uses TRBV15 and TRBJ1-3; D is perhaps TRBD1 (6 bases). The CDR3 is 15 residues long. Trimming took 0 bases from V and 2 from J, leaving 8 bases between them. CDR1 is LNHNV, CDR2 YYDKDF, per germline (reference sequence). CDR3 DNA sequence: TGTGCCACCAGCAGAGACAGGGGCCCTGGAAACACCATATATTTT. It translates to CATSRDRGPGNTIYF. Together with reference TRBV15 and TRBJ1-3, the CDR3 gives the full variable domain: DAMVIQNPRYQVTQFGKPVTLSCSQTLNHNVMYWYQQKSSQAPKLLFHYYDKDFNNEADTPDNFQSRRPNTSFCFLDIRSPGLGDTAMYLCATSRDRGPGNTIYFGEGSWLTVV.

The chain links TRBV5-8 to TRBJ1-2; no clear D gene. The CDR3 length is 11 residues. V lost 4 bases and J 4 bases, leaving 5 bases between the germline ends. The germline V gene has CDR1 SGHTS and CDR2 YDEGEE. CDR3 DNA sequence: TGTGCCAGCAGCCCCGGCTATGGCTACACCTTC. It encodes CASSPGYGYTF.

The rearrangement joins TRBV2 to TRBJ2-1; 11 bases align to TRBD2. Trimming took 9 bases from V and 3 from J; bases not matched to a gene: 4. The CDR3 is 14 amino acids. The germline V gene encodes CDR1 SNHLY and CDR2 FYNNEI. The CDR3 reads CASSGTSGYNEQFF. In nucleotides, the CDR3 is TGTGCCAGTTCCGGGACTAGCGGCTACAATGAGCAGTTCTTC.

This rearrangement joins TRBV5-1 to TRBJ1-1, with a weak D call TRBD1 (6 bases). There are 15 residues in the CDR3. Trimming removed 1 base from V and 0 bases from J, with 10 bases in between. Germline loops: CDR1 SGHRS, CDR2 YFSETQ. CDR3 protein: CASSLFQGMNTEAFF. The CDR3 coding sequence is TGCGCCAGCAGCTTGTTTCAGGGGATGAACACTGAAGCTTTCTTT. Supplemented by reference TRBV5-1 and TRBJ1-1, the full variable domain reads KAGVTQTPRYLIKTRGQQVTLSCSPISGHRSVSWYQQTPGQGLQFLFEYFSETQRNKGNFPGRFSGRQFSNSRSEMNVSTLELGDSALYLCASSLFQGMNTEAFFGQGTRLTVV.

The CDR3 coding sequence is TGCGCCAGCAGCCAAGGGTCCGACAGGGGGAATGAAAAACTGTTTTTT. Translated: CASSQGSDRGNEKLFF. V and J are TRBV4-1 and TRBJ1-4; 9 nucleotides match TRBD1. In germline, CDR1 is MGHRA, CDR2 YSYEKL. The length of the CDR3 is 16 residues. The V and J ends lost 1 base and 5 bases, in that order; junction bases with no gene match: 5.

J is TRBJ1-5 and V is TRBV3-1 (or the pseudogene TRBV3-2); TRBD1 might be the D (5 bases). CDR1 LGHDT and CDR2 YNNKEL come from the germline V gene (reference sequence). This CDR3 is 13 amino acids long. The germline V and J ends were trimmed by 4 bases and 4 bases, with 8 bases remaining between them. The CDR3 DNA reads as TGTGCCAGCAGCCGACAGTCTAATCAGCCCCAGCATTTT. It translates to CASSRQSNQPQHF.

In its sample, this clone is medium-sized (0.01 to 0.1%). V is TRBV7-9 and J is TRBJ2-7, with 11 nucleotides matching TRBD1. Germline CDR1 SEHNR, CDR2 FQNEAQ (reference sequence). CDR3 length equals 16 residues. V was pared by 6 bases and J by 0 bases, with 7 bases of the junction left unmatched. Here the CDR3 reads CASRGDRGVDSYEQYF. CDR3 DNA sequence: TGTGCCAGCAGAGGGGACAGGGGGGTCGACTCCTACGAGCAGTACTTC.

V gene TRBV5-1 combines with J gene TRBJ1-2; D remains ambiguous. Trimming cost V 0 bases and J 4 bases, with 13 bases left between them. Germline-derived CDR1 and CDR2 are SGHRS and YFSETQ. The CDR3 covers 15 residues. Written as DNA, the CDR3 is TGCGCCAGCAGCTTGGCCGGTCAGGATGGCTATGGCTACACCTTC. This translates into CASSLAGQDGYGYTF.

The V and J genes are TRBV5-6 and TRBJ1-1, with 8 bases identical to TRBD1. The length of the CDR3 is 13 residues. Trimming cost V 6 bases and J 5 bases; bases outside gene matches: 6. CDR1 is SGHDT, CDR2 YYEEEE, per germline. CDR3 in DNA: TGTGCCAGCACCCGGACAGGGAGAACTGAAGCTTTCTTT. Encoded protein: CASTRTGRTEAFF.

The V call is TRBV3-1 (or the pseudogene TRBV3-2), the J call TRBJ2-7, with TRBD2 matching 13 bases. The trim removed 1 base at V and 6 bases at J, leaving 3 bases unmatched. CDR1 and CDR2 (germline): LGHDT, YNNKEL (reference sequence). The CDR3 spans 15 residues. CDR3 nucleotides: TGTGCCAGCAGCCAAGTAGGGACTAGCGGGACCGAGCAGTACTTC. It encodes CASSQVGTSGTEQYF.

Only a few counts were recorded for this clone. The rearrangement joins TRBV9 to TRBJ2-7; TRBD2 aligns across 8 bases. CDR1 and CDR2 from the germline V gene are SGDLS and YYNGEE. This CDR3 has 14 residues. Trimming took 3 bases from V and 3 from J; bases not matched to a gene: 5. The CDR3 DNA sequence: TGTGCCAGCAGCGAAAGCGGGGGAGACTACGAGCAGTACTTC. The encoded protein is CASSESGGDYEQYF. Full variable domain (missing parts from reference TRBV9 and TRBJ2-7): DSGVTQTPKHLITATGQRVTLRCSPRSGDLSVYWYQQSLDQGLQFLIQYYNGEERAKGNILERFSAQQFPDLHSELNLSSLELGDSALYFCASSESGGDYEQYFGPGTRLTVT.

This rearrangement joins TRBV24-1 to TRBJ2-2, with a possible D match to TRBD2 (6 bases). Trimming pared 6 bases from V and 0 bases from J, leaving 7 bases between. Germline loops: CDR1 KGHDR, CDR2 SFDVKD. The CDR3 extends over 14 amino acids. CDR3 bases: TGTGCCACCAGTCGACTAGCGAACACCGGGGAGCTGTTTTTT. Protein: CATSRLANTGELFF.

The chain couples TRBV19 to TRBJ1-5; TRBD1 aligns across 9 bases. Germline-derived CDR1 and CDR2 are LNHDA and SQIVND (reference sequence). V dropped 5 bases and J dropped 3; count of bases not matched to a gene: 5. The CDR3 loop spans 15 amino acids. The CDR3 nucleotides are TGTGCCAGTAGTCCCGGACAGGGGTACAATCAGCCCCAGCATTTT. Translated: CASSPGQGYNQPQHF.

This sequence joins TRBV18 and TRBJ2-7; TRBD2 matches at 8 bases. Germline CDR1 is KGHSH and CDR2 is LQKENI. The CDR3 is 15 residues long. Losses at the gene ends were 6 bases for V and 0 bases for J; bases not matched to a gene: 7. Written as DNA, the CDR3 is TGTGCCAGCTCCCGGGAGGGCGCGAGCTCCTACGAGCAGTACTTC. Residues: CASSREGASSYEQYF.

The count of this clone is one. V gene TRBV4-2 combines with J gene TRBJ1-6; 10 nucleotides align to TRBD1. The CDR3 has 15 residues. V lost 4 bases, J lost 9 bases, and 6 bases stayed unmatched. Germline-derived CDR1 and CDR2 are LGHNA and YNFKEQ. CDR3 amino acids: CASSRDRGRGSPLHF. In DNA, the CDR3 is TGTGCCAGCAGCCGGGACAGGGGAAGGGGTTCACCCCTCCACTTT.

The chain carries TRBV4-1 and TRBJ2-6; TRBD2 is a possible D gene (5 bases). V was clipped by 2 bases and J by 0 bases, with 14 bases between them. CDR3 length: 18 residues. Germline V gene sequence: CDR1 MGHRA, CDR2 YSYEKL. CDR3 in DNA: TGCGCCAGCAGCCAACCACCAGGACGGGGCTCTGGGGCCAACGTCCTGACTTTC. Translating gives CASSQPPGRGSGANVLTF.

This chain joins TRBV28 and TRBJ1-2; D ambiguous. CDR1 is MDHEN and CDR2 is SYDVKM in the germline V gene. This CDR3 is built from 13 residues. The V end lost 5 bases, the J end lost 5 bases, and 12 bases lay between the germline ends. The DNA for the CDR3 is TGTGCCAGCAGTCGCCTTTCGACTTATGGCTACACCTTC. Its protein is CASSRLSTYGYTF.

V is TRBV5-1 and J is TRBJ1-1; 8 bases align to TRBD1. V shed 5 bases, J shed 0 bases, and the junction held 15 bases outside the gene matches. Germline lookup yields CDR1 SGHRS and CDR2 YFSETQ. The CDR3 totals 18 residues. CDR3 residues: CASRRFAGTGRVNTEAFF. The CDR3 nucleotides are TGCGCCAGCAGACGCTTTGCCGGGACAGGTAGAGTGAACACTGAAGCTTTCTTT.

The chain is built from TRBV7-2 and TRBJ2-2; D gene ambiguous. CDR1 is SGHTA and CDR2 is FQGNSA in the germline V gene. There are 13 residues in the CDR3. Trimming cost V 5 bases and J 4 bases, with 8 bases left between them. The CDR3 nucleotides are TGTGCCAGCAGCCAACAGCTCACCGGGGAGCTGTTTTTT. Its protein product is CASSQQLTGELFF.

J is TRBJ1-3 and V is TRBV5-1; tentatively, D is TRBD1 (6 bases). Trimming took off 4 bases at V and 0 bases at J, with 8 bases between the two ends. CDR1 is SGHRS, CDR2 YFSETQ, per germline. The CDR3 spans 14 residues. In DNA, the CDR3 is TGCGCCAGCAGCCGGGACATCTCTGGAAACACCATATATTTT. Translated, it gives CASSRDISGNTIYF.